This T cell receptor (beta chain) was sequenced in a study of T cell responses to AZD1222 COVID-19 vaccine. For the study at large: Second-dose recipients at about 4 or about 12 weeks were treated as one pooled group.

Study-wide findings and caveats: Once two AZD1222 doses were given, Spike-specific TCR breadth and depth went up.

Germline values: CDR1 MDHEN, CDR2 SYDVKM. The V end was cut by 5 bases, the J end by 3 bases, with 17 bases between. The CDR3 covers 17 residues. In regard to this clone: The antigen is undetermined.

The protocol was immunoSEQ multiplex PCR, while the TCRdb copy is restricted to in-frame clones and leaves out a portion. The sample holds about 150,000 clones, 80% to 95% seen once. The chain uses TRBV28 and TRBJ2-6; D gene ambiguous. Sequencing used peripheral blood, obtained on day 0 of AZD1222 vaccination. The clonotype was recovered from an adult in good health. The CDR3 spells CASSTPTRLDGANVLTF. The DNA for the CDR3 is TGTGCCAGCAGTACCCCAACCCGTTTGGATGGGGCCAACGTCCTGACTTTC. Full variable domain (missing parts from reference TRBV28 and TRBJ2-6): DVKVTQSSRYLVKRTGEKVFLECVQDMDHENMFWYRQDPGLGLRLIYFSYDVKMKEKGDIPEGYSVSREKKERFSLILESASTNQTSMYLCASSTPTRLDGANVLTFGAGSRLTVL.